This T cell receptor (beta chain) is from a study of cytomegalovirus exposure and HLA in healthy donors. Study results and caveats: It was reported that the classifier diagnosed cytomegalovirus status with high specificity and sensitivity in both the original and validation cohorts.

With respect to this clone: Its antigen is unknown.

V shed 2 bases and J shed 0 bases, with 8 bases lying between them. Germline V CDR1 and CDR2: SGDLS, YYNGEE. The CDR3 length is 14 residues. PCR amplification relied on 60 Vbeta primers (plus 13 Jbeta primers). Some clones are missing from TCRdb's copy, which holds only in-frame ones; the method was immunoSEQ multiplex PCR. Of more than 85,000 clones in the sample, 70% to 80% were seen once. The chain combines TRBV9 with TRBJ1-2; D possibly corresponds to TRBD1 (6 bases). This TCR was sampled from a male donor in good health and CMV-seropositive. Sequenced material: PBMCs. The CDR3 sequence: CASSVGHSNYGYTF. For the CDR3, the DNA is TGTGCCAGCAGCGTGGGACACTCTAACTATGGCTACACCTTC.